Listed below are T cell receptor beta chains from one sample, sequenced in a study of T-cell memory formation after mild COVID-19. Via MiXCR, TCRdb re-called the 5' RACE reads, giving one row per CDR3 protein. Among some 150,000 distinct CDR3 sequences listed, 15% to 20% were seen once. The specimen sequenced was PBMCs or a T cell subset sorted from them (not recorded which). The source of these receptors is an adult woman who had mild COVID-19 (a few samples of this study predate the infection). Cell type and time point are not known. Both conserved end residues are part of each CDR3. A D gene is named only where the DNA matches it firmly. Clone size is given for some rows only: seen once, a few or many times, or a class if the clone is expanded.

>NA|14|many|TRBJ2-4|TRBV20-1
CSARDIRGRNIQYF
TGCAGTGCTAGAGATATAAGGGGTCGAAACATTCAGTACTTC
>TRBD1|12|NA|TRBJ1-1|TRBV20-1
CSAMTGVTEAFF
TGCAGTGCGATGACAGGGGTTACTGAAGCTTTCTTT
>NA|15|few|TRBJ2-3|TRBV7-2
CASSLVAVGTDTQYF
TGTGCCAGCAGCTTAGTAGCGGTGGGCACAGATACGCAGTATTTT
>NA|17|NA|TRBJ2-7|TRBV18
CASSRSTGRNAAGEQYF
TGTGCCAGCTCTCGTAGTACCGGACGGAATGCGGCGGGGGAGCAGTACTTC
>NA|14|NA|TRBJ1-1|TRBV12-3/TRBV12-4
CASSFQGSGTEAFF
TGTGCCAGCAGTTTTCAGGGGTCGGGCACTGAAGCTTTCTTT
>NA|18|few|TRBJ1-2|TRBV11-2
CASSPHLSGRLSNYGYTF
TGTGCCAGCAGCCCTCACCTTTCTGGCAGACTCTCTAACTATGGCTACACCTTC
>NA|16|NA|TRBJ1-1|TRBV7-6
CASSLGSPTMNTEAFF
TGTGCCAGCAGCCTCGGGTCACCTACCATGAACACTGAAGCTTTCTTT
>TRBD2|14|many|TRBJ2-3|TRBV3-1
CASSPGTTSRTQYF
TGTGCCAGCAGCCCCGGGACTACCTCTCGAACGCAGTATTTT
>TRBD1|16|few|TRBJ2-2|TRBV9
CASRPPGQGNTGELFF
TGTGCCAGCAGACCTCCCGGACAGGGGAACACCGGGGAGCTGTTTTTT
>NA|12|NA|TRBJ1-2|TRBV19
CASSMGQGYYTF
TGTGCCAGTAGTATGGGTCAGGGGTACTACACCTTC
>TRBD2|15|few|TRBJ2-2|TRBV18
CASSPGLAGTGELFF
TGTGCCAGCTCACCGGGACTAGCGGGAACCGGGGAGCTGTTTTTT
>NA|13|NA|TRBJ2-5|TRBV18
CASSPSTGETQYF
TGTGCCAGCTCACCAAGTACAGGAGAGACCCAGTACTTC
>TRBD1|13|many|TRBJ2-7|TRBV29-1
CSVEGQNTYEQYF
TGCAGCGTTGAGGGACAGAATACCTACGAGCAGTACTTC
>TRBD1|16|NA|TRBJ2-3|TRBV4-3
CASSQAATGLLDTQYF
TGCGCCAGCAGCCAAGCCGCGACAGGGCTTCTAGATACGCAGTATTTT
>NA|12|NA|TRBJ2-5|TRBV1
CTSGGAEETQYF
TGCACCAGCGGGGGGGCTGAAGAGACCCAGTACTTC
>NA|15|NA|TRBJ1-1|TRBV5-8
CASSSGGQKNTEAFF
TGTGCCAGCAGCTCCGGCGGACAGAAGAACACTGAAGCTTTCTTT
>NA|13|NA|TRBJ1-6|TRBV6-5
CASSPGVNSPLHF
TGTGCCAGCAGCCCCGGGGTCAATTCACCCCTCCACTTT
>TRBD1|15|NA|TRBJ2-7|TRBV4-2
CASSDTGGAIDEQYF
TGTGCCAGCAGCGATACAGGGGGCGCGATAGACGAGCAGTACTTC
>TRBD1|16|NA|TRBJ2-7|TRBV5-1
CASSLGSGTGENEQYF
TGCGCCAGCAGCTTGGGCTCCGGGACAGGGGAAAACGAGCAGTACTTC
>TRBD1|13|few|TRBJ2-2|TRBV20-1
CSATPGQGGELFF
TGCAGTGCTACACCGGGACAGGGTGGGGAGCTGTTTTTT
>NA|15|NA|TRBJ2-3|TRBV7-2
CASSLDPTVTDTQYF
TGTGCCAGCAGCTTAGATCCGACGGTCACAGATACGCAGTATTTT
>NA|14|NA|TRBJ2-1|TRBV29-1
CSGHKGPLYNEQFF
TGCAGCGGGCACAAGGGCCCTCTCTACAATGAGCAGTTCTTC
>NA|13|many|TRBJ2-4|TRBV9
CASSESVGNIQYF
TGTGCCAGCAGCGAATCAGTGGGAAACATTCAGTACTTC